The 18 T cell receptor beta chains below all came from one sample that was sequenced in a study of long-term antiretroviral therapy in people with HIV. Version v3.0 of the immunoSEQ assay ran at survey level. The repertoire was sequenced with immunoSEQ multiplex PCR; TCRdb's copy has only in-frame clones and lacks some. The sample records 20,000 to 25,000 clones, roughly 88% being singletons. Sample: unsorted PBMCs, taken 0.1 years before starting antiretroviral therapy. These receptors came from a man younger than 30 with HIV.

By share, this clone ranks as medium-sized. Other DNA sequences from this sample encode an identical CDR3 as well. The rearrangement uses TRBV4-1 and TRBJ1-1; no firm D call. The CDR3 contains 15 residues. Germline V lookup: CDR1 MGHRA, CDR2 YSYEKL. V lost 1 base and J lost 2, with 11 bases in between. CDR3 in DNA: TGCGCCAGCAGCCAAGGAGGGCCATCCAACACTGAAGCTTTCTTT. Translation: CASSQGGPSNTEAFF.

This clone was seen only a few times. The chain couples TRBV7-9 to TRBJ2-2; possibly TRBD2 for D (6 bases). This CDR3 spans 13 amino acids. CDR1 is SEHNR and CDR2 is FQNEAQ in the germline V gene (reference sequence). V was trimmed by 11 bases and J by 5 bases, leaving 15 bases between them. DNA of the CDR3: TGTGCCCGGAGGGAGTCGAGGACCGGGGAGCTGTTTTTT. Residues: CARRESRTGELFF.

The V call is TRBV4-3, the J call TRBJ2-7; no clear D. Trimming stripped 1 base from V and 5 bases from J, with 18 bases between. The CDR3 contains 16 residues. Germline CDR1 LGHNA, CDR2 YSLEER. CDR3 nucleotide sequence: TGCGCCAGCAGCCAAGGGCCCAGCGAAGGTATGGACGAGCAGTACTTC. Protein: CASSQGPSEGMDEQYF.

The chain recombines TRBV6-1 with TRBJ2-5; D ambiguous. V lost 2 bases to trimming and J lost 5 bases, with 12 bases between them. The length of the CDR3 is 14 residues. CDR1 and CDR2 (germline): MNHNS, SASEGT. This CDR3 is CASSERMGAETQYF. DNA of the CDR3: TGTGCCAGCAGTGAAAGGATGGGTGCGGAGACCCAGTACTTC.

The CDR3 DNA is TGTGCCAGCTCACCGCGTTACAGTCAAGGTGCGGCCTATGGCTACACCTTC. It codes for CASSPRYSQGAAYGYTF. The gene calls are TRBV18 and TRBJ1-2, with D hard to call. V lost 3 bases, J lost 4 bases, and 21 bases lay in between. Looked up from germline, CDR1 is KGHSH and CDR2 is LQKENI. This CDR3 contains 17 residues.

The chain recombines TRBV5-1 with TRBJ2-3; weak D call: TRBD2 (6 bases). CDR1 is SGHRS, CDR2 YFSETQ, per germline. The V and J ends lost 5 bases and 4 bases respectively, with 14 bases between them. The CDR3 totals 14 residues. In DNA form, the CDR3 reads TGCGCCAGCAGTGAAGGGTCGGGGGCAGATACGCAGTATTTT. This sequence encodes CASSEGSGADTQYF. Full variable domain (missing parts from reference TRBV5-1 and TRBJ2-3): KAGVTQTPRYLIKTRGQQVTLSCSPISGHRSVSWYQQTPGQGLQFLFEYFSETQRNKGNFPGRFSGRQFSNSRSEMNVSTLELGDSALYLCASSEGSGADTQYFGPGTRLTVL.

The gene calls are TRBV7-9 and TRBJ2-1, with unresolved D. Trimming pared 2 bases from V and 4 bases from J, leaving 12 bases between. CDR3 length: 15 amino acids. CDR1 SEHNR and CDR2 FQNEAQ come from the germline V gene (reference sequence). CDR3 in DNA: TGTGCCAGCAGCTTACTGGGCACTCGATACAATGAGCAGTTCTTC. This sequence encodes CASSLLGTRYNEQFF.

CDR3 loop: CASSAPGQGEDTQYF. The CDR3 nucleotides read TGTGCCAGCAGTGCTCCGGGACAGGGCGAAGATACGCAGTATTTT. The gene calls are TRBV25-1 and TRBJ2-3; 9 positions agree with TRBD1. With 4 bases clipped from V and 5 bases from J, the junction kept 7 bases outside the gene matches. From germline, CDR1 is MGHDK and CDR2 SYGVNS. The CDR3 runs 15 residues. Using reference TRBV25-1 and TRBJ2-3 for the parts outside the CDR3, the full variable domain is EADIYQTPRYLVIGTGKKITLECSQTMGHDKMYWYQQDPGMELHLIHYSYGVNSTEKGDLSSESTVSRIRTEHFPLTLESARPSHTSQYLCASSAPGQGEDTQYFGPGTRLTVL.

The chain joins TRBV2 to TRBJ1-2; 7 nucleotides align to TRBD1. Germline CDR1 SNHLY, CDR2 FYNNEI. With 3 bases clipped from V and 6 bases from J, the junction kept 4 bases outside the gene matches. The CDR3 consists of 13 residues. CDR3: CASSDPTGDGYTF. In nucleotides, the CDR3 is TGTGCCAGCAGTGATCCCACAGGGGATGGCTACACCTTC.

The chain employs TRBV15 and TRBJ2-7, with 8 bases fitting TRBD1. V was pared by 5 bases and J by 3 bases, with 9 bases of the junction left unmatched. CDR3 length equals 15 residues. From germline, CDR1 is LNHNV and CDR2 YYDKDF (reference sequence). The CDR3: CATSGGQGLFYEQYF. The CDR3 nucleotides read TGTGCCACCAGCGGAGGACAGGGCCTTTTCTACGAGCAGTACTTC.

This chain uses TRBV13 with TRBJ2-1, with 9 bases lining up with TRBD1. The junction had 3 bases not matched to a gene; V was cut back by 4 bases and J by 2 bases. Germline CDR1 PRHDT, CDR2 FYEKMQ (reference sequence). This CDR3 spans 15 amino acids. DNA for the CDR3: TGTGCCAGCAGCTCGGGACAGGGAACCTACAATGAGCAGTTCTTC. Protein product: CASSSGQGTYNEQFF.

This rearrangement joins TRBV19 to TRBJ1-4, with 7 bases identical to TRBD1. Germline values: CDR1 LNHDA, CDR2 SQIVND (reference sequence). The CDR3 contains 15 residues. V lost 6 bases to trimming and J lost 4 bases; unmatched junction nucleotides: 8. CDR3 amino acids: CASSDSDRSNEKLFF. CDR3 in DNA: TGTGCCAGTAGCGATTCGGACAGGAGTAATGAAAAACTGTTTTTT.

The table lists this clone with a few counts. Other DNA sequences in this sample translate to the same CDR3. CDR3 sequence reads: CASSIGGNEQFF. The CDR3 nucleotides read TGTGCCAGTAGTATCGGGGGCAATGAGCAGTTCTTC. The chain couples TRBV19 to TRBJ2-1; D perhaps matches TRBD2 (6 bases). CDR3 length equals 12 residues. Germline V gives CDR1 LNHDA, CDR2 SQIVND (reference sequence). Trimming cost V 3 bases and J 6 bases, with 6 bases left between them.

The chain combines TRBV7-9 with TRBJ1-2; D uncertain. Trimming took off 0 bases at V and 6 bases at J, with 8 bases between the two ends. This CDR3 contains 13 residues. CDR1 SEHNR and CDR2 FQNEAQ come from the germline V gene (reference sequence). The CDR3 is CASSLASGNGYTF. The CDR3 coding sequence is TGTGCCAGCAGCTTAGCATCGGGGAATGGCTACACCTTC. Supplemented by reference TRBV7-9 and TRBJ1-2, the full variable domain reads DTGVSQNPRHKITKRGQNVTFRCDPISEHNRLYWYRQTLGQGPEFLTYFQNEAQLEKSRLLSDRFSAERPKGSFSTLEIQRTEQGDSAMYLCASSLASGNGYTFGSGTRLTVV.

CDR3 DNA: TGTGCCAGCAGCTTAGATTTGGCCACTGAAGCTTTCTTT. Amino acid sequence: CASSLDLATEAFF. This chain joins TRBV11-1 and TRBJ1-1, with no clear D. The CDR3 runs to 13 residues. Trimming left V 1 base short and J 4 bases short, with 7 bases between. Germline CDR1 and CDR2: SGHAT and FQDESV (reference sequence).

The rearrangement uses TRBV7-6 and TRBJ2-5, with D possibly being TRBD1 (5 bases). Trimming took 8 bases from V and 14 from J, leaving 18 bases between them. Germline assignment: CDR1 SGHVS and CDR2 FNYEAQ. The CDR3 runs to 11 residues. The CDR3 DNA sequence: TGTGCCAGCGGAATTCAGGGTCCCGAATACTTC. Translation gives CASGIQGPEYF.

This sequence joins TRBV9 and TRBJ2-5; TRBD2 aligns across 11 bases. Germline V lookup: CDR1 SGDLS, CDR2 YYNGEE. The trim removed 3 bases at V and 2 bases at J, leaving 3 bases unmatched. This CDR3 contains 15 residues. CDR3 DNA sequence: TGTGCCAGCAGCGGCGGACTAGCGGGTCAAGAGACCCAGTACTTC. Protein sequence: CASSGGLAGQETQYF.

The gene calls are TRBV19 and TRBJ2-7, with D possibly being TRBD1 (6 bases). Trimming shortened V by 7 bases and J by 0 bases, and 13 bases separated the two germline ends. CDR1 and CDR2 from the germline V gene are LNHDA and SQIVND (reference sequence). The CDR3 consists of 14 residues. CDR3 sequence reads: CASTPGTLSYEQYF. The CDR3 region has the DNA TGTGCCAGTACTCCCGGGACACTCTCCTACGAGCAGTACTTC.